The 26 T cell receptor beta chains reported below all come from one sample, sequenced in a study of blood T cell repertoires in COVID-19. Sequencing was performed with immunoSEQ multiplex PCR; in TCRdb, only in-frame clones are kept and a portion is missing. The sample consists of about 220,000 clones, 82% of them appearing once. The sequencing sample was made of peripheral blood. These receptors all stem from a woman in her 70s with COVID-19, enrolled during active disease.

CDR3 bases: TGTGCCAGCAGCCTTAGCGGGAGATCCTCCTACAATGAGCAGTTCTTC. The encoded protein is CASSLSGRSSYNEQFF. This rearrangement joins TRBV7-8 to TRBJ2-1; 9 nucleotides align to TRBD2. Germline CDR1 is SGHVS and CDR2 is FQNEAQ. CDR3 length: 16 residues. The J segment lost 0 bases and the V segment lost 5 bases, leaving 5 bases of the junction unmatched.

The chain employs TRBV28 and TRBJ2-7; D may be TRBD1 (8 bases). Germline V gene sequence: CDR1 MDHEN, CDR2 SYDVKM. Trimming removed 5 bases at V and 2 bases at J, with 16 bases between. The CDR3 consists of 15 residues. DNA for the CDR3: TGTGCCAGCAGTGGGACAGGCCGGGAGGCCTACGAGCAGTACTTC. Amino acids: CASSGTGREAYEQYF.

CDR3 DNA: TGTGCCACCGGGGGCGGGAGCTCCTACAATGAGCAGTTCTTC. This sequence encodes CATGGGSSYNEQFF. The chain carries TRBV15 and TRBJ2-1, with D perhaps TRBD2 (7 bases). Germline CDR1 LNHNV, CDR2 YYDKDF (reference sequence). The CDR3 is made up of 14 amino acids. The V end was cut by 8 bases, the J end by 0 bases, with 11 bases between.

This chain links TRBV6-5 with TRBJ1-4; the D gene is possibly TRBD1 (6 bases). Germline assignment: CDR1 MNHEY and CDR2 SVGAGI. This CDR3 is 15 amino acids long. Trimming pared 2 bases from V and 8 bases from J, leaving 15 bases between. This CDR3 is CASSYGGGFGEKLFF. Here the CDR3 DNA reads TGTGCCAGCAGTTACGGGGGGGGCTTTGGGGAAAAACTGTTTTTT.

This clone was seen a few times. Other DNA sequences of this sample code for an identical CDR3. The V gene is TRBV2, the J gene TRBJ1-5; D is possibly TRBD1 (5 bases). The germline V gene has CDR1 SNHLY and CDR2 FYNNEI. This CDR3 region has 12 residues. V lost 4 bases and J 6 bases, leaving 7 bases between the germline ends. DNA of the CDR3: TGTGCCAGCAGTGTCCAGGGTCAGCCCCAGCATTTT. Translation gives CASSVQGQPQHF. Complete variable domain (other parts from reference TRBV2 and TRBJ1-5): EPEVTQTPSHQVTQMGQEVILRCVPISNHLYFYWYRQILGQKVEFLVSFYNNEISEKSEIFDDQFSVERPDGSNFTLKIRSTKLEDSAMYFCASSVQGQPQHFGDGTRLSIL.

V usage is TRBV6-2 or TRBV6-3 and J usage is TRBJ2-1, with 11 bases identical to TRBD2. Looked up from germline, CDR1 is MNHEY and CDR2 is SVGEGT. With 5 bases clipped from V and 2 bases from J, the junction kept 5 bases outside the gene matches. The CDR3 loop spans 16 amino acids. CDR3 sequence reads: CASSPSSGRTYNEQFF. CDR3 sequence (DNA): TGTGCCAGCAGTCCCTCTAGCGGGAGGACCTACAATGAGCAGTTCTTC.

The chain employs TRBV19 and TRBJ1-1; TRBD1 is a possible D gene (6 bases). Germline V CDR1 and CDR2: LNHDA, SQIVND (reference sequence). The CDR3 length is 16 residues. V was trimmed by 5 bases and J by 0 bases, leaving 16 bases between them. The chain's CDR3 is CASSPPQGTMNTEAFF. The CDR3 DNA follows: TGTGCCAGTAGTCCCCCTCAGGGGACTATGAACACTGAAGCTTTCTTT.

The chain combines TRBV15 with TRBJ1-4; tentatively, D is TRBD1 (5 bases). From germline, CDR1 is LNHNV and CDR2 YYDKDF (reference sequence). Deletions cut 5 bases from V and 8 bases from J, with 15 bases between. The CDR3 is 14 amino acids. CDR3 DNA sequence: TGTGCCACCAGCCCCCGGGGGGATCGCGAAAAACTGTTTTTT. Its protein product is CATSPRGDREKLFF.

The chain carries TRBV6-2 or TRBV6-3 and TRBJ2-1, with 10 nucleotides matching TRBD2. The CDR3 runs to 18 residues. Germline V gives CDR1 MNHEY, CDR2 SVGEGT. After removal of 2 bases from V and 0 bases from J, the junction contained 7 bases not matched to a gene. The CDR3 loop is CASSYEAGGPRSYNEQFF. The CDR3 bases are TGTGCCAGCAGTTACGAAGCGGGAGGGCCCCGCTCCTACAATGAGCAGTTCTTC.

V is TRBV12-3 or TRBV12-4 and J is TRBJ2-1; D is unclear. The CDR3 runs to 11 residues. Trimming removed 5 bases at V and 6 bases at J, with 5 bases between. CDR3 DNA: TGTGCCAGCAGTCCGTTCAATGAGCAGTTCTTC. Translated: CASSPFNEQFF.

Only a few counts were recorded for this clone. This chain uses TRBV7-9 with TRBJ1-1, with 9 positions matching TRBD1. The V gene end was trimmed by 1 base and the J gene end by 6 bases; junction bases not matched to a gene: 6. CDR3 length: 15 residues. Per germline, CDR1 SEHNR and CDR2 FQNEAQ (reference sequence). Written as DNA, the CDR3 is TGTGCCAGCAGCTTAGTGGGACAGGGTAACCCTGAAGCTTTCTTT. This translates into CASSLVGQGNPEAFF.

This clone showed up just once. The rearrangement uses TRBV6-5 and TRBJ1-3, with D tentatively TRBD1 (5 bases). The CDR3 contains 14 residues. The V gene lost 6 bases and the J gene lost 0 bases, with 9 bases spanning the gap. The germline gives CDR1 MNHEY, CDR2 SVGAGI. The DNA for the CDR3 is TGTGCCAGCAGCCAGGGTTTCTCTGGAAACACCATATATTTT. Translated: CASSQGFSGNTIYF.

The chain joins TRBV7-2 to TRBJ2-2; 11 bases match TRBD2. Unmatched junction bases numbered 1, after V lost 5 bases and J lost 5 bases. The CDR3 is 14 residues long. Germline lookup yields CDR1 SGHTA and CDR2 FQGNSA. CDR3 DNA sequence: TGTGCCAGCAGCCCTAGCGGGAGGACCGGGGAGCTGTTTTTT. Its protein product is CASSPSGRTGELFF.

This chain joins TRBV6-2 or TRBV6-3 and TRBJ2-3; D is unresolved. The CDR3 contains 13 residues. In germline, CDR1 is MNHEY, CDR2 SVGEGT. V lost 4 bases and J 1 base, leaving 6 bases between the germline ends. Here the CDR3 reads CASSFQGTDTQYF. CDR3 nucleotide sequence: TGTGCCAGCAGTTTCCAGGGCACAGATACGCAGTATTTT.

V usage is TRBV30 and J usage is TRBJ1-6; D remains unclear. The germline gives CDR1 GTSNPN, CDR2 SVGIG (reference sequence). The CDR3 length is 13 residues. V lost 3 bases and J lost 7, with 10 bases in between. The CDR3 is CAWSEAKNSPLHF. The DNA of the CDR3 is TGTGCCTGGAGCGAAGCGAAAAATTCACCCCTCCACTTT.

The CDR3 region has the DNA TGTGCCAGCAGCGTATTTCGGCGGGGCACCGGGGAGCTGTTTTTT. Its protein product is CASSVFRRGTGELFF. This rearrangement joins TRBV6-2 or TRBV6-3 to TRBJ2-2, with D tentatively TRBD2 (6 bases). The CDR3 extends over 15 amino acids. With 6 bases removed from V and 4 bases from J, the gap between germline ends came to 15 bases. Germline V gives CDR1 MNHEY, CDR2 SVGEGT.

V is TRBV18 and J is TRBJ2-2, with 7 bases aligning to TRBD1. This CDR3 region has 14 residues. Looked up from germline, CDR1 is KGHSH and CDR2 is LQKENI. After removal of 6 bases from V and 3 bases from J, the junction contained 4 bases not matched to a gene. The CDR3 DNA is TGTGCCAGCTCGCAGGACAGGTACACCGGGGAGCTGTTTTTT. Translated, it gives CASSQDRYTGELFF. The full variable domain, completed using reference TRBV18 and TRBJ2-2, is NAGVMQNPRHLVRRRGQEARLRCSPMKGHSHVYWYRQLPEEGLKFMVYLQKENIIDESGMPKERFSAEFPKEGPSILRIQQVVRGDSAAYFCASSQDRYTGELFFGEGSRLTVL.

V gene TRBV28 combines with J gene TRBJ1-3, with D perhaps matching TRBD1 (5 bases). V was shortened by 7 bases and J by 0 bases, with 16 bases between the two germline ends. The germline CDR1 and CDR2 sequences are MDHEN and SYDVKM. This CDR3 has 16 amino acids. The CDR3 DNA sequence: TGTGCCAGCACCCTGGGAGGGGTGAGCTCTGGAAACACCATATATTTT. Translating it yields CASTLGGVSSGNTIYF.

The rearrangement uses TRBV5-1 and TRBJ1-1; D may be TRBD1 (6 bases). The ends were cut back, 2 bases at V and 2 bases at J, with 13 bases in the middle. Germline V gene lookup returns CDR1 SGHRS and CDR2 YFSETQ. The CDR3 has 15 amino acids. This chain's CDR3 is CASSFTGTPNTEAFF. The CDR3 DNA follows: TGCGCCAGCAGCTTCACCGGGACACCCAACACTGAAGCTTTCTTT. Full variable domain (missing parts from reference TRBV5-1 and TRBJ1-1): KAGVTQTPRYLIKTRGQQVTLSCSPISGHRSVSWYQQTPGQGLQFLFEYFSETQRNKGNFPGRFSGRQFSNSRSEMNVSTLELGDSALYLCASSFTGTPNTEAFFGQGTRLTVV.

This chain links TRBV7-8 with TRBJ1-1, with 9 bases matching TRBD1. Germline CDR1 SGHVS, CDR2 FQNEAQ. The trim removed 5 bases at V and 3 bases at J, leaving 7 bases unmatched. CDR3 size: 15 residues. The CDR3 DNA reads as TGTGCCAGCAGCACACGGACAGGGGCGGACACTGAAGCTTTCTTT. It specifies CASSTRTGADTEAFF.

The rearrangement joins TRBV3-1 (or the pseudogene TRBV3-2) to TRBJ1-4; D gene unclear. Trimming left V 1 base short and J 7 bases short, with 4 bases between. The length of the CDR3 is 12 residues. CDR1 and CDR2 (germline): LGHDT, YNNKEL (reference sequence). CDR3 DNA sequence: TGTGCCAGCAGCCAAGTCAGTGAAAAACTGTTTTTT. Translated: CASSQVSEKLFF.

The CDR3 DNA is TGTGCCAGCAGCGTAGGGAGGGTAGCGGACAATGAGCAGTTCTTC. Amino acids: CASSVGRVADNEQFF. This sequence joins TRBV9 and TRBJ2-1; TRBD2 is a possible D gene (6 bases). Trimming shortened V by 0 bases and J by 5 bases, and 12 bases separated the two germline ends. CDR3 length equals 15 residues. Germline V gene sequence: CDR1 SGDLS, CDR2 YYNGEE. Complete variable domain (other parts from reference TRBV9 and TRBJ2-1): DSGVTQTPKHLITATGQRVTLRCSPRSGDLSVYWYQQSLDQGLQFLIQYYNGEERAKGNILERFSAQQFPDLHSELNLSSLELGDSALYFCASSVGRVADNEQFFGPGTRLTVL.

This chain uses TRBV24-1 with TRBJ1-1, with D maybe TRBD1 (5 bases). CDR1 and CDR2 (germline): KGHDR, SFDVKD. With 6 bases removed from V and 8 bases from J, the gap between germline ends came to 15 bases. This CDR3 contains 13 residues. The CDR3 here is CATSNPGLPEAFF. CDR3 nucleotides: TGTGCCACCAGTAATCCGGGACTTCCCGAAGCTTTCTTT.

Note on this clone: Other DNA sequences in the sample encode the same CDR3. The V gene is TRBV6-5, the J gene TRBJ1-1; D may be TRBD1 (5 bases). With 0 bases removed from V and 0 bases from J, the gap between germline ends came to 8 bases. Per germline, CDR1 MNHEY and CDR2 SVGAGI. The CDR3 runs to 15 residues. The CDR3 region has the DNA TGTGCCAGCAGTTACTCTACAGGCGTGAACACTGAAGCTTTCTTT. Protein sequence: CASSYSTGVNTEAFF.

The CDR3 reads CSSRTGASTDTQYF. The DNA of the CDR3 is TGCAGCTCCCGGACAGGGGCGAGCACAGATACGCAGTATTTT. This rearrangement joins TRBV29-1 to TRBJ2-3, with 9 positions matching TRBD1. The V gene's germline CDR1 is SQVTM and CDR2 ANQGSEA. CDR3 length: 14 amino acids. Losses at the gene ends were 8 bases for V and 0 bases for J; bases not matched to a gene: 6.

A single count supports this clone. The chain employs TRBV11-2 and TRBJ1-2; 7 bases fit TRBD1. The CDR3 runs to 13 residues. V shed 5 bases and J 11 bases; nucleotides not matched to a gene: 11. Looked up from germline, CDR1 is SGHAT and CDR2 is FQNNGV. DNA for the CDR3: TGTGCCAGCAGCGCACCGGACAGGAAGGCATACACCTTC. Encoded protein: CASSAPDRKAYTF.